This T cell receptor beta chain derives from a study of T cells after yellow fever vaccination. In TCRdb, the 5' RACE reads were re-called with MiXCR into one record per CDR3 protein. The data contain about 340,000 distinct CDR3 sequences, around 4.1% of them singletons. This clonotype occurred many times. The V end was cut by 4 bases, the J end by 4 bases, with 16 bases between. Germline V CDR1 and CDR2: SNHLY, FYNNEI. The CDR3 runs to 15 residues. The clonotype was recovered from a man aged 18 to 29 who received the YFV17D yellow fever vaccine. Sequencing used PBMCs, obtained 5 days after the yellow fever booster vaccination. The V and J genes are TRBV2 and TRBJ2-5; D is unclear. CDR3 bases: TGTGCCAGCAGTGTCTCCCCCGGGCTGGGAGAGACCCAGTACTTC. Its protein product is CASSVSPGLGETQYF.